The 13 T cell receptor beta chains in this list originate from one sample, sequenced in a study of beta chain features in type 1 diabetes (dated by TCRdb to 2016 to 2019). Library preparation employed the immunoSEQ multiplex PCR assay. The entire isolated RNA was reverse transcribed using the High Capacity cDNA Reverse Transcription Kit, and thus expressed TCRB transcripts were sequenced. Held by TCRdb, this immuneACCESS table contains in-frame sequences only and omits some clones. Under half of the omission traces to an unresolved V gene where checked; the cause of the rest is unknown. Within this sample are over 350,000 clones, with roughly 16% of them counted one time only. Of the sample, around 0.02% falls within the top ten clones. Sequencing was done on a sample of naive CD4+ T cells from blood. The cell subset or site label on this specimen signifies: true naive CD4+ T cells. The receptors shown here come from a woman younger than 35 in good health.

The sample holds a few counts of this clone. The V call is TRBV19, the J call TRBJ1-1; unclear D gene. Trimming took 7 bases from V and 0 from J, leaving 12 bases between them. The CDR3 spans 14 residues. Germline V gives CDR1 LNHDA, CDR2 SQIVND (reference sequence). Written as DNA, the CDR3 is TGTGCCAGTATGCAGGCCTACATGAACACTGAAGCTTTCTTT. It translates to CASMQAYMNTEAFF. Variable domain in full (rest from reference TRBV19 and TRBJ1-1): DGGITQSPKYLFRKEGQNVTLSCEQNLNHDAMYWYRQDPGQGLRLIYYSQIVNDFQKGDIAEGYSVSREKKESFPLTVTSAQKNPTAFYLCASMQAYMNTEAFFGQGTRLTVV.

In this sample, this clone turned up a few times. The chain has TRBV18 and TRBJ1-2, with 7 bases lining up with TRBD1. Germline-derived CDR1 and CDR2 are KGHSH and LQKENI. V shed 1 base and J 4 bases; nucleotides not matched to a gene: 6. The CDR3 runs to 15 residues. The CDR3 DNA sequence: TGTGCCAGCTCACCACGCGACAGGGACGTCTATGGCTACACCTTC. Translation: CASSPRDRDVYGYTF.

This clone was picked up one time. The same CDR3 also results from other DNA sequences found in this sample. The DNA for the CDR3 is TGCAGTGCTCCAGGGGTCTACGAGCAGTACTTC. Translated: CSAPGVYEQYF. This chain connects TRBV20-1 to TRBJ2-7; tentatively, D is TRBD1 (6 bases). The CDR3 has 11 amino acids. Germline lookup yields CDR1 DFQATT and CDR2 SNEGSKA (reference sequence). Trimming stripped 5 bases from V and 3 bases from J, with 8 bases between.

The chain joins TRBV29-1 to TRBJ2-5; D gene ambiguous. The germline V gene has CDR1 SQVTM and CDR2 ANQGSEA. V lost 5 bases to trimming and J lost 5 bases, with 15 bases between them. This CDR3 is built from 13 residues. CDR3 nucleotide sequence: TGCAGCGTTAAGGATCAGGTGCTCGAGACCCAGTACTTC. Residues: CSVKDQVLETQYF.

This clone has only a few counts. The gene calls are TRBV7-3 and TRBJ1-1, with D perhaps TRBD1 (5 bases). Between the trimmed V and J ends, which lost 5 bases and 11 bases, there was a span of 18 bases. The CDR3 spans 13 residues. CDR1 and CDR2 from the germline V gene are SGHTA and FQGTGA. The CDR3 is CASSPGRGEGAFF. The CDR3 nucleotides are TGTGCCAGCAGCCCCGGTCGGGGGGAGGGGGCTTTCTTT.

This clone was detected a few times. This chain connects TRBV19 to TRBJ1-4, with D unresolved. V was clipped by 3 bases and J by 2 bases, with 7 bases between them. The CDR3 loop spans 14 amino acids. Germline loops: CDR1 LNHDA, CDR2 SQIVND (reference sequence). CDR3: CASSITGTNEKLFF. DNA for the CDR3: TGTGCCAGTAGTATTACGGGGACTAATGAAAAACTGTTTTTT.

The chain joins TRBV7-2 to TRBJ1-2; perhaps TRBD1 as D (5 bases). CDR3 size: 15 residues. CDR1 is SGHTA and CDR2 is FQGNSA in the germline V gene. V was trimmed by 4 bases and J by 0 bases, leaving 12 bases between them. The chain's CDR3 is CASSSWGGTNYGYTF. CDR3 DNA: TGTGCCAGCAGCTCCTGGGGCGGGACTAACTATGGCTACACCTTC.

This clone was counted only a few times. The rearrangement joins TRBV5-1 to TRBJ1-1; D remains unclear. The length of the CDR3 is 14 residues. Germline loops: CDR1 SGHRS, CDR2 YFSETQ. The germline V and J ends were trimmed by 0 bases and 6 bases, with 12 bases remaining between them. CDR3 amino acids: CASSLGSRVAEAFF. The CDR3, as DNA: TGCGCCAGCAGCTTGGGTTCGAGGGTCGCTGAAGCTTTCTTT.

V and J are TRBV2 and TRBJ2-3; 7 bases are shared with TRBD2. Looked up from germline, CDR1 is SNHLY and CDR2 is FYNNEI. Trimming cost V 3 bases and J 4 bases; bases outside gene matches: 4. There are 14 residues in the CDR3. CDR3 residues: CASSDRLAADTQYF. The DNA for the CDR3 is TGTGCCAGCAGTGATAGGCTAGCGGCAGATACGCAGTATTTT.

The rearrangement links TRBV5-1 to TRBJ2-7, with 7 bases identical to TRBD1. The CDR3 has 14 residues. Germline assignment: CDR1 SGHRS and CDR2 YFSETQ. Trimming cost V 5 bases and J 3 bases; bases outside gene matches: 8. CDR3 nucleotide sequence: TGCGCCAGCAGATTACAGGGGAGTCGCTACGAGCAGTACTTC. Its protein is CASRLQGSRYEQYF.

This clone was seen more than once but under ten times. This rearrangement joins TRBV7-2 to TRBJ2-6; unclear D gene. CDR1 and CDR2 from the germline V gene are SGHTA and FQGNSA. The CDR3 is made up of 14 amino acids. Trimming stripped 1 base from V and 12 bases from J, with 13 bases between. CDR3 nucleotide sequence: TGTGCCAGCAGCTTAGTGATTTCCCCAGTCGTCCTGACTTTC. This gives the protein CASSLVISPVVLTF.

This clone has a handful of counts. This chain links TRBV6-1 with TRBJ2-2; TRBD2 is a possible D gene (6 bases). Trimming pared 2 bases from V and 6 bases from J, leaving 7 bases between. Per germline, CDR1 MNHNS and CDR2 SASEGT. The CDR3 length is 13 residues. Here the CDR3 DNA reads TGTGCCAGCAGTGAACTAGCGTCCGGGGAGCTGTTTTTT. This gives the protein CASSELASGELFF.

This clone was seen a handful of times. The chain employs TRBV5-4 and TRBJ2-7, with 9 positions matching TRBD1. V dropped 0 bases and J dropped 5; count of bases not matched to a gene: 9. CDR1 is SGHNT, CDR2 YYREEE, per germline (reference sequence). The CDR3 is made up of 16 amino acids. The CDR3 is CASSLAPGTGLNEQYF. The DNA of the CDR3 is TGTGCCAGCAGCTTGGCCCCCGGGACAGGGCTGAACGAGCAGTACTTC.